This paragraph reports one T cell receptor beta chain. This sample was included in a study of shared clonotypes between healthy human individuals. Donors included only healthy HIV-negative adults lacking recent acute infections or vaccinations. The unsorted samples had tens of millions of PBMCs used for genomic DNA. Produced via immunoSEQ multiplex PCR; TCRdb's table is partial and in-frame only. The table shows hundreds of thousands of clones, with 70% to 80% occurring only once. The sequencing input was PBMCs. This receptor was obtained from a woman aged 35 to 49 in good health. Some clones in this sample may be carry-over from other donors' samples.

DNA for the CDR3: TGTGCCACCAGCAGAGTAAAACAGGGATCCTTAAAACTGTTTTTT. Protein product: CATSRVKQGSLKLFF. The chain links TRBV15 to TRBJ1-4, with a possible D match to TRBD1 (6 bases). This CDR3 has 15 amino acids. The germline V and J ends were trimmed by 1 base and 10 bases, with 16 bases remaining between them. Germline CDR1 LNHNV, CDR2 YYDKDF (reference sequence). The full variable domain, completed using reference TRBV15 and TRBJ1-4, is DAMVIQNPRYQVTQFGKPVTLSCSQTLNHNVMYWYQQKSSQAPKLLFHYYDKDFNNEADTPDNFQSRRPNTSFCFLDIRSPGLGDTAMYLCATSRVKQGSLKLFFGSGTQLSVL.